The rows below give T cell receptor beta chains drawn from one sample of a study of T cell repertoires in cytomegalovirus infection. A single record per CDR3 protein comes from TCRdb applying MiXCR to the reads. The sample carries over 250,000 distinct CDR3 sequences, 22% recorded once. Their specific antigens are unknown. This material consisted of cultured PBMCs, taken from culture after CMV antigen stimulation. The source is a human donor in good health (CMV status not recorded). Some clones in this sample may be carry-over from other donors' samples. CDR3s include the opening cysteine and the closing phenylalanine or tryptophan. The D gene is left open where the match is weak. Rows may omit the clone size; those that give it use once, few, many or a size class.

j_call d_call clone_size v_call cdr3_nt cdr3_aa
TRBJ1-5 - many TRBV19 TGTGCCAGTAGTGACCAACTGCCCCAGCATTTT CASSDQLPQHF
TRBJ2-1 - many TRBV12-3/TRBV12-4 TGTGCCAGCATTGATTGGGGAAACTACAATGAGCAGTTCTTC CASIDWGNYNEQFF
TRBJ2-5 - - TRBV5-6 TGTGCCAGCAGCTTGGATCTTGTAAGGGCCCAGTACTTC CASSLDLVRAQYF
TRBJ1-4 - - TRBV19 TGTGCCAGTAGTATTGCATCAGCGAGTGCAACTAATGAAAAACTGTTTTTT CASSIASASATNEKLFF
TRBJ2-2 TRBD2 - TRBV19 TGTGCCAGTAGAAGTAGCGGGATACACCGCGGGAGATTTAGGGAGCTGTTTTTT CASRSSGIHRGRFRELFF
TRBJ2-7 TRBD2 few TRBV10-3 TGTGCCATCAGCAGCGTAGGTGGGGGGGAGGTCCCCCGAGAGAACGAGCAGTACTTC CAISSVGGGEVPRENEQYF
TRBJ2-3 - few TRBV9 TGTGCCAGCAGCGTAGCCGACATGCATACGCAGTATTTT CASSVADMHTQYF
TRBJ2-7 TRBD1 - TRBV18 TGTGCCAGCTCACCGAGGGACAGGTCATCTGGGGTGCAGTACTTC CASSPRDRSSGVQYF
TRBJ2-2 - few TRBV29-1 TGCAGCGGCTCAGGGGGGGAGAACACCGGGGAGCTGTTTTTT CSGSGGENTGELFF
TRBJ2-7 - - TRBV19 TGTGCCAGTAATGATTTGGCGTCACCCTACGAGCAGTACTTC CASNDLASPYEQYF
TRBJ1-6 - - TRBV2 TGTGCCAGCAGTGATCAGGACCTTTCACCCCTCCACTTT CASSDQDLSPLHF
TRBJ2-3 - many TRBV4-3 TGCGCCAGCAGCCAAGTATGGGGTCGCAGTGGAACAGATACGCAGTATTTT CASSQVWGRSGTDTQYF
TRBJ2-1 - many TRBV7-8 TGTGCCAGCAGCTTAGCGGTCGGGGGTCATGAGCAGTTCTTC CASSLAVGGHEQFF
TRBJ1-1 TRBD1 - TRBV6-5 TGTGCCAGCAGCAAAACAGGGGGCTACACTGAAGCTTTCTTT CASSKTGGYTEAFF
TRBJ1-2 - - TRBV28 TGTGCCAGCAGTTTGACGGGGCGCGACTATGGCTACACCTTC CASSLTGRDYGYTF
TRBJ1-2 - - TRBV11-2 TGTGCCAGCAGCCGGTCGGTCGGGGGGGAGTGGTATGGCTACACCTTC CASSRSVGGEWYGYTF
TRBJ1-1 TRBD1 - TRBV29-1 TGCAGCGCCCAGGGACAGGATCTTGTGGTAGCTTTCTTT CSAQGQDLVVAFF
TRBJ1-2 - - TRBV7-4 TGTGCCAGCAGCTTAGCGGACAGCAACTATGGCTACACCTTC CASSLADSNYGYTF
TRBJ1-2 - - TRBV6-2/TRBV6-3 TGTGCCAGCATTATAACAGGGTCTTCGCCAAATGGCTACACCTTC CASIITGSSPNGYTF
TRBJ1-2 - - TRBV7-9 TGTGCCAGCAGCTTAGTAGGCGGTTGGGAGGGGAGACGCGGCTACACCTTC CASSLVGGWEGRRGYTF
TRBJ2-7 - few TRBV4-3 TGCGCCAGCAGCCAAGGGTACAGCTCCTACGAGCAGTACTTC CASSQGYSSYEQYF
TRBJ1-2 - few TRBV18 TGTGCCAGCTCACCTATGCCTGGCGGAAGCGATGGCTACACCTTC CASSPMPGGSDGYTF
TRBJ2-5 TRBD2 - TRBV12-3/TRBV12-4 TGTGCCAGCAGTTTAGATTGGGCACCAAATAAGCTAGCGGGAGGAGAGACCCAGTACTTC CASSLDWAPNKLAGGETQYF
TRBJ1-2 - - TRBV20-1 TGCAGTGCTAGACAGGGCTCTAACTATGGCTACACCTTC CSARQGSNYGYTF
TRBJ2-3 - many TRBV7-2 TGTGCCAGCAGCCCCCCCACAGATACGCAGTATTTT CASSPPTDTQYF
TRBJ2-1 TRBD1 many TRBV7-3 TGTGCCAGCAGCCCACCGGGACAGGTTTACAATGAGCAGTTCTTC CASSPPGQVYNEQFF
TRBJ1-1 - many TRBV28 TGTGCCAGCAGCTCTCTCACTGAAGCTTTCTTT CASSSLTEAFF
TRBJ2-7 TRBD1 many TRBV6-5 TGTGCCAGCAGTTCGAATCCCGGGACAGGGAAGGGCAGCGAGCAGTACTTC CASSSNPGTGKGSEQYF
TRBJ1-2 TRBD1 many TRBV19 TGTGCCAGTAGCCCCAATCACCAGGGGGCTAGGAACTATGGCTACACCTTC CASSPNHQGARNYGYTF
TRBJ2-3 - - TRBV19 TGTGCCAGTAGTATCGGCCTAACTAGCACAGATACGCAGTATTTT CASSIGLTSTDTQYF
TRBJ1-4 - few TRBV4-2 TGTGCCAGCAGCCAGGACCCGGGACAATCAACTAATGAAAAACTGTTTTTT CASSQDPGQSTNEKLFF
TRBJ2-1 TRBD1 - TRBV11-3 TGTGCCAGCAGCTACCCCGGGACAGGTTCTAATGAGCAGTTCTTC CASSYPGTGSNEQFF
TRBJ2-7 - once TRBV29-1 TGCAGCGTTGGACAGAGCTCCTACGAGCAGTACTTC CSVGQSSYEQYF
TRBJ2-1 - - TRBV12-3/TRBV12-4 TGTGCCAGCAGTTTGAACGGTGAGGGAAAGCAGTTCTTC CASSLNGEGKQFF
TRBJ1-5 - - TRBV20-1 TGCAGTGCCGAACGTACTCGTAATCAGCCCCAGCATTTT CSAERTRNQPQHF
TRBJ1-5 - many TRBV7-2 TGTGCCAGCGCCGGCAGGCCAGATCAGCCCCAGCATTTT CASAGRPDQPQHF